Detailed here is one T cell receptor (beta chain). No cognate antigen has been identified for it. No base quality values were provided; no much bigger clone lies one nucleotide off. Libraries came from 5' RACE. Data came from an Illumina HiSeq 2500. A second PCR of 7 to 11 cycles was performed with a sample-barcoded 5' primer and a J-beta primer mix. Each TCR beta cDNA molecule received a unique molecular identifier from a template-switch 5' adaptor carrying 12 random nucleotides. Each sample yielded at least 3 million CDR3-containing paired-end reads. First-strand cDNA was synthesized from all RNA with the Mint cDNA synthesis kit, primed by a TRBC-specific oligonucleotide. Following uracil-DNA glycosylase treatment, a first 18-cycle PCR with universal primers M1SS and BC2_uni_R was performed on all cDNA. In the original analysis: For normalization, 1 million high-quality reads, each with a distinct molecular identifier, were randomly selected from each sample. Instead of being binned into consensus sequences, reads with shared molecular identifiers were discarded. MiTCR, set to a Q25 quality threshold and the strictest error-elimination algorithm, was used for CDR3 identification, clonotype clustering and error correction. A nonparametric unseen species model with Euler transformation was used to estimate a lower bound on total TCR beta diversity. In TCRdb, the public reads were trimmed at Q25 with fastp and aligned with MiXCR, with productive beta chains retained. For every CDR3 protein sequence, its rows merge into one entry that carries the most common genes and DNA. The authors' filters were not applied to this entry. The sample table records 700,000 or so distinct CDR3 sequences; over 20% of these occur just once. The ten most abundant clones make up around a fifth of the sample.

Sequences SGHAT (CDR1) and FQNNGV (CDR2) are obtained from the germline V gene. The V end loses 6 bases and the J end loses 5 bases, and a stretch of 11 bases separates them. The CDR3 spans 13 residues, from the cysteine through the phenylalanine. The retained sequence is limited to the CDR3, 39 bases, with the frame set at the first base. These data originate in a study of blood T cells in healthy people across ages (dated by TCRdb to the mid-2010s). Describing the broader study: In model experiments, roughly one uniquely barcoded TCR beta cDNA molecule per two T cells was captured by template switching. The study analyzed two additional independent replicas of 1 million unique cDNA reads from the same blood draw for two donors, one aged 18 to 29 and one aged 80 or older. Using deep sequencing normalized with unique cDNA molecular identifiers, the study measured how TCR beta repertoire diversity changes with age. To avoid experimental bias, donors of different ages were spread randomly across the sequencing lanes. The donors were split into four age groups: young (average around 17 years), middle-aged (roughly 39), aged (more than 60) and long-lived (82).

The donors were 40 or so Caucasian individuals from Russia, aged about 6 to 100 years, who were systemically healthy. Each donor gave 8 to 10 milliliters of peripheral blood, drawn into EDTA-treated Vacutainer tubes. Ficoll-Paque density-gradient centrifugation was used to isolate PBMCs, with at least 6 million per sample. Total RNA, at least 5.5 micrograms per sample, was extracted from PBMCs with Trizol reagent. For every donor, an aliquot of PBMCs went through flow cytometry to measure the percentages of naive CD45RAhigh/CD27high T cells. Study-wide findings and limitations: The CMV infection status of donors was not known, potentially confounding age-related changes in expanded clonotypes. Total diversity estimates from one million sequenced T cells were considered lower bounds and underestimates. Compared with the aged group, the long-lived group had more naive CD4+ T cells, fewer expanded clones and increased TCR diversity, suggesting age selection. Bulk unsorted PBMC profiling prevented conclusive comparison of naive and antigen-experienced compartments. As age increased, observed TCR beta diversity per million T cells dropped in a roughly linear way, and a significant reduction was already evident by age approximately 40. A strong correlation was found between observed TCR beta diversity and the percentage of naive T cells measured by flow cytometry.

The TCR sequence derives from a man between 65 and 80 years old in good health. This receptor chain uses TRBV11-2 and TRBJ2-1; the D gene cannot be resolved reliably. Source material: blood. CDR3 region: CASSQQRNNEQFF. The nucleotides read TGTGCCAGCAGTCAACAGAGAAACAATGAGCAGTTCTTC.